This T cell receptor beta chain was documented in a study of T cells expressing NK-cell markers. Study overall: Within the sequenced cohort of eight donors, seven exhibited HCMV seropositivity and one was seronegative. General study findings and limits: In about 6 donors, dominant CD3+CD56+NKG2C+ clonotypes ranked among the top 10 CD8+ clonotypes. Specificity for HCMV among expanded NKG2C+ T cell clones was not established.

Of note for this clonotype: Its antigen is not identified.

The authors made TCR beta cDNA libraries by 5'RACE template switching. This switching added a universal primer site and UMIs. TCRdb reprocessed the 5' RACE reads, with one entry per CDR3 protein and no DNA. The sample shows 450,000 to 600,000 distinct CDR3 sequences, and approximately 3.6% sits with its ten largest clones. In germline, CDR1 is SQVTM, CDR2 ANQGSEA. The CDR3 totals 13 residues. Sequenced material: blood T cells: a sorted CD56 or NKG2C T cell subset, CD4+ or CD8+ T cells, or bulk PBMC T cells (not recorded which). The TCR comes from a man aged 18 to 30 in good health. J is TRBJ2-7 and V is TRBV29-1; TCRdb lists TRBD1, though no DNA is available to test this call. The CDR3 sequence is CSPRAGSRYEQYF.